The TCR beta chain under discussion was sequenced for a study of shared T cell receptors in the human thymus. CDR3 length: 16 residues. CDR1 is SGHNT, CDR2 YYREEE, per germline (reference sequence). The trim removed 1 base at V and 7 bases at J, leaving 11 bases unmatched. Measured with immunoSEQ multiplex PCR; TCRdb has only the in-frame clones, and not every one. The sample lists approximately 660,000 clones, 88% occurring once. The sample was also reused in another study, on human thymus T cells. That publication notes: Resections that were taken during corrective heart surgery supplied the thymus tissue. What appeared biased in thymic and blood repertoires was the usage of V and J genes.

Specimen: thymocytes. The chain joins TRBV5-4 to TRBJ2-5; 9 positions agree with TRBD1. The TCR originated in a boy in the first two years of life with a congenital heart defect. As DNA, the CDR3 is TGTGCCAGCAGCTTGACCCCGGGACAGGGCAAAGGGACCCAGTACTTC. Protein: CASSLTPGQGKGTQYF.